This T cell receptor (beta chain) was documented in a study of blood T cell repertoires in COVID-19. The CDR3 is 17 amino acids. This clone was picked up a small number of times. Authors' methods: Amplification of reference gene primers provided the estimated nucleated cell counts. Using immunoSEQ multiplex PCR, the repertoire was profiled, and TCRdb retains in-frame clones only, with some absent. The V and J calls and clone size are taken from that table; D and trimming were inferred from the DNA. The sample records 200,000 to 300,000 clones, about 86% being singletons. This chain uses TRBV21-1 with TRBJ1-1; TRBD1, as called in the table, went unchecked against the DNA. TRBV21-1 is a pseudogene locus. The sequenced sample was peripheral blood. The receptor was isolated from a man in his sixties with acute or convalescent COVID-19. CDR3: CASSKGQGQGMDTEAFF. The CDR3 coding sequence is TGTGCCAGCAGCAAAGGACAGGGACAAGGGATGGACACTGAAGCTTTCTTT.